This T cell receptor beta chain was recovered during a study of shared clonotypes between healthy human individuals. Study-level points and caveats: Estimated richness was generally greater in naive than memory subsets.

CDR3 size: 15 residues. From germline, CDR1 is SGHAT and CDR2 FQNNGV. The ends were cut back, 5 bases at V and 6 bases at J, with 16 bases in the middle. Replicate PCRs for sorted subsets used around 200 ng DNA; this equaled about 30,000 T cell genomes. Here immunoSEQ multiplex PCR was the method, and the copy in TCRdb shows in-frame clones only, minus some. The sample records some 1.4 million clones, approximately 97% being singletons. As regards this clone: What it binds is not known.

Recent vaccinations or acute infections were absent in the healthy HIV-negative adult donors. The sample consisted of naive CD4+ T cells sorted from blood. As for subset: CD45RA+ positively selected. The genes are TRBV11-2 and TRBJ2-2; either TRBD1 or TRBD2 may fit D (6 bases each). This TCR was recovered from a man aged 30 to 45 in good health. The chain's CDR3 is CASSRGRGWAGELFF. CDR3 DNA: TGTGCCAGCAGCCGGGGGCGAGGCTGGGCCGGGGAGCTGTTTTTT.